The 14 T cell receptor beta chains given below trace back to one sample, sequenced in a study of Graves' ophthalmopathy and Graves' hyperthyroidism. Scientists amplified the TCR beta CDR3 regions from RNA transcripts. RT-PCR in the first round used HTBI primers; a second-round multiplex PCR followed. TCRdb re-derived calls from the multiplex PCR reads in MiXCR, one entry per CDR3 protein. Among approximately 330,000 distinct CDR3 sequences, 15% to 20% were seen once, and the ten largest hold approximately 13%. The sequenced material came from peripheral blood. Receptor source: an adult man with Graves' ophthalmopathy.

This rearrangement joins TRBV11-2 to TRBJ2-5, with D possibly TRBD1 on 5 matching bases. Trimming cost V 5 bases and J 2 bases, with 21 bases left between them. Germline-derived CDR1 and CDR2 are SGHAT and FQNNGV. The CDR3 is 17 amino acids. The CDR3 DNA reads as TGTGCCAGCAGCCCCCTTCTCTGGGGCAGAACACAAGAGACCCAGTACTTC. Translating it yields CASSPLLWGRTQETQYF.

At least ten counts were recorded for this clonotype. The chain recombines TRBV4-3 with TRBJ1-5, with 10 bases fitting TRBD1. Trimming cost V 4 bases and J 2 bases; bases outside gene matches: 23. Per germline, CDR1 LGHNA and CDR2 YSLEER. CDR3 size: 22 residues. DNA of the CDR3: TGCGCCAGCAGCCCCCACGCACTCTTAGGCGACAGGGGGCAACGGGGCAATCAGCCCCAGCATTTT. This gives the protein CASSPHALLGDRGQRGNQPQHF.

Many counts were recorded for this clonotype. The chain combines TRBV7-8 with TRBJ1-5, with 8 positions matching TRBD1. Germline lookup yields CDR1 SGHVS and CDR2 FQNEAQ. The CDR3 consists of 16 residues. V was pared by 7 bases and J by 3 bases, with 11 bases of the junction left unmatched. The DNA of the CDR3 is TGTGCCAGCAACCCGGGGACAGGCGCATCCAATCAGCCCCAGCATTTT. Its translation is CASNPGTGASNQPQHF.

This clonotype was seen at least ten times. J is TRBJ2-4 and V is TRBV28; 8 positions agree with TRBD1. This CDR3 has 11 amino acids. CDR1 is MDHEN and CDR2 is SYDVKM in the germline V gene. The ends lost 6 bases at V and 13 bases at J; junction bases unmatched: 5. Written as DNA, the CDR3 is TGTGCCAGCAGCGAGAGGGACAGGCAGTACTTC. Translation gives CASSERDRQYF.

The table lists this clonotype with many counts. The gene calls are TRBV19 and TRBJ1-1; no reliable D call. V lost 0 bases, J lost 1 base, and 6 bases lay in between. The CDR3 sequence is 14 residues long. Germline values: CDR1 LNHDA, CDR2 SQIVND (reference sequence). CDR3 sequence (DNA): TGTGCCAGTAGTATAGAGGACTCGAACACTGAAGCTTTCTTT. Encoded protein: CASSIEDSNTEAFF.

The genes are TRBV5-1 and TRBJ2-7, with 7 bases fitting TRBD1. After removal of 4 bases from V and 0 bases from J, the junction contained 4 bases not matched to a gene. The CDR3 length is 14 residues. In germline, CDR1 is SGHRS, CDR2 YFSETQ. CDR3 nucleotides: TGCGCCAGCAGCGTGGGACAGAGCTCCTACGAGCAGTACTTC. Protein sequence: CASSVGQSSYEQYF.

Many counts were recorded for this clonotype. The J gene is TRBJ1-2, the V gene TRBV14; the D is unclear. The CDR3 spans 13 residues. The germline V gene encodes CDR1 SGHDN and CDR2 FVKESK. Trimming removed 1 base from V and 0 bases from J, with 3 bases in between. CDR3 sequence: CASSQVANYGYTF. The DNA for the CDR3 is TGTGCCAGCAGCCAAGTTGCTAACTATGGCTACACCTTC.

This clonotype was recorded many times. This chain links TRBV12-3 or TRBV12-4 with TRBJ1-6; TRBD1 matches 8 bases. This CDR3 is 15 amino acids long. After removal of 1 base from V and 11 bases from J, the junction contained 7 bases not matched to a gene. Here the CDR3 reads CASSLGTGLTPPLHF. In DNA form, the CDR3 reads TGTGCCAGCAGTTTAGGGACAGGGCTCACGCCACCCCTCCACTTT.

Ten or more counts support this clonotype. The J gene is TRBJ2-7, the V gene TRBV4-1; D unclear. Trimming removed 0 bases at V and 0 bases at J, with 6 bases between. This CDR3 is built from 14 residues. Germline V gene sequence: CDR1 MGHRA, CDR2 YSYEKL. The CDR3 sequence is CASSQDQFSYEQYF. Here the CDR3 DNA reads TGCGCCAGCAGCCAAGATCAGTTCTCCTACGAGCAGTACTTC.

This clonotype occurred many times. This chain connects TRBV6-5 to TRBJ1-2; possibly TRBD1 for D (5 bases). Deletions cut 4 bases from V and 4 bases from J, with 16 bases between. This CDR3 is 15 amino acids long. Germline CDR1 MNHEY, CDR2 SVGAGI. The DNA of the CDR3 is TGTGCCAGCAGTTCCCTTGCGGGGGAGGGCTATGGCTACACCTTC. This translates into CASSSLAGEGYGYTF.

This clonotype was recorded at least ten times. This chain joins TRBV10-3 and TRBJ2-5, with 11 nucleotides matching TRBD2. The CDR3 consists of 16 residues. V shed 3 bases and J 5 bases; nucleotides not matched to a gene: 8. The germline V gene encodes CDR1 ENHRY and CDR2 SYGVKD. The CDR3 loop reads CAISDLSGGARETQYF. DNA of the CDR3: TGTGCCATCAGTGACCTTAGCGGGGGGGCACGGGAGACCCAGTACTTC.

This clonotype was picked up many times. CDR3 sequence (DNA): TGTGCCAGCAGTTACGAGGGGTTTGCCTATGGCTACACCTTC. This encodes CASSYEGFAYGYTF. V is TRBV6-5 and J is TRBJ1-2; possible D gene TRBD1, 5 bases. Germline CDR1 MNHEY, CDR2 SVGAGI. CDR3 length: 14 residues. V lost 2 bases, J lost 4 bases, and 11 bases lay in between.

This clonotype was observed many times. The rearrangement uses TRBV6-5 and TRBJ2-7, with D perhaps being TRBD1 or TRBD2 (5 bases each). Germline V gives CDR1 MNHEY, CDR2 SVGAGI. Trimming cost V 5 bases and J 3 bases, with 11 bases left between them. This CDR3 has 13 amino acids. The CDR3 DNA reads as TGTGCCAGCAGTATCCGGGACGACTACGAGCAGTACTTC. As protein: CASSIRDDYEQYF.

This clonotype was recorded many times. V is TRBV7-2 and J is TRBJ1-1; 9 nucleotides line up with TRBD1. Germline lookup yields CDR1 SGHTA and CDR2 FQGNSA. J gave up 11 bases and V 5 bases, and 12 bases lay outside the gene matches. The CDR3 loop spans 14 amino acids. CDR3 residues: CASSADSGQGWAFF. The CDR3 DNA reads TGTGCCAGCAGCGCGGATTCGGGACAGGGATGGGCTTTCTTT.